Below are 31 T cell receptor beta chains sequenced from a single sample in a study of blood T cells in healthy people across ages. Using a J-beta primer mix together with a sample-barcoded 5' primer, a second PCR was run for roughly 6 to 12 cycles. A single record per CDR3 protein comes from TCRdb applying MiXCR to the 5' RACE reads. The data show just over 800,000 distinct CDR3 sequences, approximately 59% seen once. The sample was blood. These receptors came from a man aged 25-45 years in good health.

Only one count was recorded for this clonotype. The J gene is TRBJ2-1, the V gene TRBV12-3 or TRBV12-4; 8 positions agree with TRBD1. J gave up 4 bases and V 4 bases, and 9 bases lay outside the gene matches. This CDR3 spans 16 amino acids. CDR3 in amino acids: CASSSQARGRYNEQFF. The CDR3 coding sequence is TGTGCCAGCAGTTCACAAGCCAGGGGGCGGTACAATGAGCAGTTCTTC.

This chain links TRBV6-6 with TRBJ2-4, with a weak D call TRBD1 (6 bases). Germline loops: CDR1 MNHNY, CDR2 SVGAGI (reference sequence). The CDR3 extends over 13 amino acids. The germline V and J ends were trimmed by 6 bases and 13 bases, with 19 bases remaining between them. The CDR3 region has the DNA TGTGCCAGCAGCACAACAGGGCAAGGAGAGCAGTACTTC. It yields the protein CASSTTGQGEQYF.

This chain connects TRBV28 to TRBJ2-3, with 8 bases fitting TRBD2. The CDR3 has 16 amino acids. Germline lookup yields CDR1 MDHEN and CDR2 SYDVKM. With 4 bases clipped from V and 3 bases from J, the junction kept 9 bases outside the gene matches. DNA for the CDR3: TGTGCCAGCAGTTCGGGGGGGCATCCCCTAACAGATACGCAGTATTTT. Translating gives CASSSGGHPLTDTQYF. Filled out from reference TRBV28 and TRBJ2-3, the complete variable domain reads DVKVTQSSRYLVKRTGEKVFLECVQDMDHENMFWYRQDPGLGLRLIYFSYDVKMKEKGDIPEGYSVSREKKERFSLILESASTNQTSMYLCASSSGGHPLTDTQYFGPGTRLTVL.

This clonotype was counted a single time. CDR3 nucleotide sequence: TGTGCCAGCACCTTCAGTCAAGAGACCCAGTACTTC. Translated: CASTFSQETQYF. V and J are TRBV7-9 and TRBJ2-5; no definite D call. This CDR3 spans 12 amino acids. The germline V and J ends were trimmed by 7 bases and 2 bases, with 8 bases remaining between them. Looked up from germline, CDR1 is SEHNR and CDR2 is FQNEAQ (reference sequence).

The V gene is TRBV5-1, the J gene TRBJ2-1; D not resolved. Looked up from germline, CDR1 is SGHRS and CDR2 is YFSETQ. Trimming took 0 bases from V and 7 from J, leaving 8 bases between them. The CDR3 is 13 amino acids. As DNA, the CDR3 is TGCGCCAGCAGCTTGGAGTACCATAATGAGCAGTTCTTC. Its protein is CASSLEYHNEQFF.

The chain is built from TRBV5-6 and TRBJ2-1; 9 nucleotides agree with TRBD1. The CDR3 sequence is 15 residues long. From germline, CDR1 is SGHDT and CDR2 YYEEEE. Trimming cost V 7 bases and J 6 bases; bases outside gene matches: 11. The CDR3 DNA reads as TGTGCCAGCTTTAGAACGGGACAGGGAGCCAATGAGCAGTTCTTC. This sequence encodes CASFRTGQGANEQFF. Together with reference TRBV5-6 and TRBJ2-1, the CDR3 gives the full variable domain: DAGVTQSPTHLIKTRGQQVTLRCSPKSGHDTVSWYQQALGQGPQFIFQYYEEEERQRGNFPDRFSGHQFPNYSSELNVNALLLGDSALYLCASFRTGQGANEQFFGPGTRLTVL.

This clonotype is medium-sized in the sample. The chain carries TRBV6-5 and TRBJ2-1, with D possibly being TRBD1 (6 bases). This CDR3 is 14 amino acids long. CDR1 and CDR2 (germline): MNHEY, SVGAGI. Trimming left V 9 bases short and J 0 bases short, with 12 bases between. Written as DNA, the CDR3 is TGTGCCAGTCCCAGGGACATCTCCTACAATGAGCAGTTCTTC. Protein product: CASPRDISYNEQFF.

The rearrangement joins TRBV4-1 to TRBJ2-1; no firm D call. The germline V gene encodes CDR1 MGHRA and CDR2 YSYEKL. The CDR3 has 16 amino acids. Trimming took off 1 base at V and 0 bases at J, with 10 bases between the two ends. The CDR3 loop is CASSQVDLISYNEQFF. The CDR3 coding sequence is TGCGCCAGCAGCCAAGTGGACCTTATCTCCTACAATGAGCAGTTCTTC.

The chain joins TRBV21-1 to TRBJ1-3. TRBV21-1 is designated a pseudogene. The CDR3 is 16 residues long. CDR3 loop: CASSPRGRSSGNTIYF. The CDR3 coding sequence is TGTGCCAGCAGCCCTAGAGGCAGGAGCTCTGGAAACACCATATATTTT.

The gene calls are TRBV28 and TRBJ1-2, with D unclear. V shed 2 bases and J shed 0 bases, with 7 bases lying between them. Germline-derived CDR1 and CDR2 are MDHEN and SYDVKM. The CDR3 contains 14 residues. The CDR3 bases are TGTGCCAGCAGTTTAGGCGCAGCTAACTATGGCTACACCTTC. Translation gives CASSLGAANYGYTF.

This clonotype was seen more than once but under ten times. The chain recombines TRBV7-2 with TRBJ2-3; possible D gene TRBD2, 6 bases. The CDR3 sequence is 15 residues long. Trimming left V 2 bases short and J 1 base short, with 10 bases between. Germline V CDR1 and CDR2: SGHTA, FQGNSA. This CDR3 is CASSLNPGGTDTQYF. The CDR3 coding sequence is TGTGCCAGCAGCTTAAATCCGGGGGGCACAGATACGCAGTATTTT.

The genes are TRBV7-2 and TRBJ1-2; weak D call: TRBD1 (5 bases). CDR1 SGHTA and CDR2 FQGNSA come from the germline V gene. The CDR3 is 14 amino acids. Trimming shortened V by 5 bases and J by 3 bases, and 13 bases separated the two germline ends. CDR3 nucleotides: TGTGCCAGCAGCCCTGCTTGGGGGGACTATGGCTACACCTTC. Amino acid sequence: CASSPAWGDYGYTF. The whole variable domain, remainder taken from reference TRBV7-2 and TRBJ1-2, is GAGVSQSPSNKVTEKGKDVELRCDPISGHTALYWYRQSLGQGLEFLIYFQGNSAPDKSGLPSDRFSAERTGGSVSTLTIQRTQQEDSAVYLCASSPAWGDYGYTFGSGTRLTVV.

The chain employs TRBV9 and TRBJ2-1, with D possibly being TRBD2 (8 bases). The V and J ends lost 4 bases and 3 bases respectively, with 17 bases between them. The CDR3 consists of 16 residues. The germline V gene encodes CDR1 SGDLS and CDR2 YYNGEE. The CDR3 sequence: CASSPRGDRYYNEQFF. The CDR3 DNA reads as TGTGCCAGCAGCCCGCGGGGGGACAGATACTACAATGAGCAGTTCTTC.

The V call is TRBV7-2, the J call TRBJ2-5, with D perhaps assigned TRBD1 or TRBD2 (5 bases each). The end of the DNA is better explained by TRBJ2-7, so the J call may be wrong. Germline CDR1 reads SGHTA; CDR2 reads FQGNSA. This CDR3 is 14 amino acids long. CDR3 amino acids: CASSLPLEGYEQYF. For the CDR3, the DNA is TGTGCCAGCAGCTTACCCCTCGAGGGGTACGAGCAGTACTTC.

The rearrangement joins TRBV5-5 to TRBJ2-7; perhaps TRBD1 as D (5 bases). The J call may not be correct, given that the DNA end is closer to TRBJ2-4. The CDR3 extends over 12 amino acids. Germline V lookup: CDR1 SGHKS, CDR2 YYEKEE (reference sequence). CDR3 sequence: CASSPEGDIQYF. The CDR3 DNA sequence: TGTGCCAGCAGCCCGGAAGGGGACATTCAGTACTTC.

The genes are TRBV24-1 and TRBJ1-1; D ambiguous. CDR1 KGHDR and CDR2 SFDVKD come from the germline V gene. Deletions cut 3 bases from V and 12 bases from J, with 13 bases between. The CDR3 runs 12 residues. CDR3 residues: CATSDTRYGTFF. CDR3 DNA: TGTGCCACCAGTGATACGCGTTACGGAACTTTCTTT.

This clonotype has only one observation. The CDR3 DNA reads as TGCGCCAGCAGCCAAGATGGGCGGTGGAACACTGAAGCTTTCTTT. Translation gives CASSQDGRWNTEAFF. J is TRBJ1-1 and V is TRBV4-1; D gene uncertain. The CDR3 is 15 residues long. The germline V gene encodes CDR1 MGHRA and CDR2 YSYEKL. V dropped 0 bases and J dropped 1 base, with 9 bases sitting between them.

This clonotype has just a few counts. V is TRBV30 and J is TRBJ2-3; no clear D gene. The CDR3 is 13 residues long. V was trimmed by 0 bases and J by 4 bases, leaving 8 bases between them. Germline assignment: CDR1 GTSNPN and CDR2 SVGIG (reference sequence). CDR3 protein: CAWSVPGPDTQYF. CDR3 coding DNA: TGTGCCTGGAGTGTACCAGGACCAGATACGCAGTATTTT. Variable domain in full (rest from reference TRBV30 and TRBJ2-3): SQTIHQWPATLVQPVGSPLSLECTVEGTSNPNLYWYRQAAGRGLQLLFYSVGIGQISSEVPQNLSASRPQDRQFILSSKKLLLSDSGFYLCAWSVPGPDTQYFGPGTRLTVL.

This clonotype was counted between two and nine times. The rearrangement links TRBV12-3 or TRBV12-4 to TRBJ2-4; 8 positions agree with TRBD1. The CDR3 is made up of 13 amino acids. V shed 1 base, J shed 8 bases, and the junction held 1 base outside the gene matches. CDR3 bases: TGTGCCAGCAGTTTAGGGACAGGGTACATTCAGTACTTC. Its protein product is CASSLGTGYIQYF.

The J gene is TRBJ1-1, the V gene TRBV7-9, with D perhaps TRBD1 (5 bases). Germline-derived CDR1 and CDR2 are SEHNR and FQNEAQ (reference sequence). This CDR3 has 13 residues. V was shortened by 5 bases and J by 4 bases, with 11 bases between the two germline ends. CDR3 in amino acids: CASSLTGITEAFF. As DNA, the CDR3 is TGTGCCAGCAGCCTAACAGGAATCACTGAAGCTTTCTTT.

The chain employs TRBV5-1 and TRBJ2-3, with 15 bases identical to TRBD2. J lost 6 bases, V lost 4 bases, and 6 bases had no gene match. Germline values: CDR1 SGHRS, CDR2 YFSETQ. The CDR3 totals 16 residues. CDR3 nucleotide sequence: TGCGCCAGCAGCCGCGGACTAGCGGGGGGGCGGGATACGCAGTATTTT. It translates to CASSRGLAGGRDTQYF.

The CDR3 DNA follows: TGCAGTGCTAGAGATCCGGTTAGCAATCAGCCCCAGCATTTT. Translating it yields CSARDPVSNQPQHF. J is TRBJ1-5 and V is TRBV20-1; D remains unclear. Looked up from germline, CDR1 is DFQATT and CDR2 is SNEGSKA (reference sequence). Deletions cut 0 bases from V and 0 bases from J, with 6 bases between. The length of the CDR3 is 14 residues.

This chain connects TRBV7-2 to TRBJ2-3, with 11 bases lining up with TRBD2. CDR1 is SGHTA, CDR2 FQGNSA, per germline. V dropped 3 bases and J dropped 3; count of bases not matched to a gene: 11. The CDR3 extends over 18 amino acids. CDR3 residues: CASSFLGTSGIGTDTQYF. Written as DNA, the CDR3 is TGTGCCAGCAGCTTTCTCGGGACTAGCGGCATCGGAACAGATACGCAGTATTTT.

The J gene is TRBJ2-5, the V gene TRBV20-1, with 10 bases fitting TRBD2. Losses at the gene ends were 2 bases for V and 5 bases for J; bases not matched to a gene: 8. CDR1 is DFQATT, CDR2 SNEGSKA, per germline (reference sequence). This CDR3 is built from 15 residues. CDR3 residues: CSARPTSGVVETQYF. CDR3 coding DNA: TGCAGTGCTAGACCCACTAGCGGGGTTGTGGAGACCCAGTACTTC.

The chain joins TRBV7-8 to TRBJ2-4; D unclear. Deletions cut 3 bases from V and 3 bases from J, with 9 bases between. The CDR3 spans 14 residues. In germline, CDR1 is SGHVS, CDR2 FQNEAQ. CDR3 in amino acids: CASSFDRVKNIQYF. The CDR3 bases are TGTGCCAGCAGCTTCGACCGGGTCAAAAACATTCAGTACTTC.

DNA of the CDR3: TGCAGTTCGGGGCGGCTCGAAGCTTTCTTT. Its protein product is CSSGRLEAFF. The chain recombines TRBV20-1 with TRBJ1-1; possible D gene TRBD1, 5 bases. Germline V gene lookup returns CDR1 DFQATT and CDR2 SNEGSKA (reference sequence). Between the trimmed V and J ends, which lost 8 bases and 8 bases, there was a span of 12 bases. This CDR3 spans 10 amino acids.

By share, this clonotype counts as medium-sized. The chain is built from TRBV7-2 and TRBJ2-1; D is undetermined. The germline V gene encodes CDR1 SGHTA and CDR2 FQGNSA. The CDR3 spans 12 residues. Trimming took 7 bases from V and 6 from J, leaving 10 bases between them. DNA for the CDR3: TGTGCCAGCACCGACCTACTCAATGAGCAGTTCTTC. Amino acids: CASTDLLNEQFF.

The chain has TRBV5-5 and TRBJ2-1; 10 nucleotides align to TRBD2. CDR3 length: 14 amino acids. V lost 3 bases and J lost 7; bases outside the gene matches: 4. Germline V lookup: CDR1 SGHKS, CDR2 YYEKEE (reference sequence). As DNA, the CDR3 is TGTGCCAGCAGCTCCCAACTAGCGGGGAATGAGCAGTTCTTC. It codes for CASSSQLAGNEQFF. The variable domain in full, with the rest retrieved from reference TRBV5-5 and TRBJ2-1, is DAGVTQSPTHLIKTRGQQVTLRCSPISGHKSVSWYQQVLGQGPQFIFQYYEKEERGRGNFPDRFSARQFPNYSSELNVNALLLGDSALYLCASSSQLAGNEQFFGPGTRLTVL.

This clonotype was counted between two and nine times. This chain joins TRBV6-2 or TRBV6-3 and TRBJ1-4, with D unclear. The ends were cut back, 5 bases at V and 6 bases at J, with 16 bases in the middle. Germline V gene sequence: CDR1 MNHEY, CDR2 SVGEGT. There are 15 residues in the CDR3. CDR3 protein: CASSPQVGRYEKLFF. The CDR3 DNA reads as TGTGCCAGCAGTCCCCAGGTCGGGAGATATGAAAAACTGTTTTTT.

This clonotype has just a few counts. This chain's CDR3 is CASSLAGRGGLDTQYF. The CDR3 nucleotides are TGTGCCAGCAGCTTAGCCGGGCGGGGGGGCCTAGATACGCAGTATTTT. The V gene is TRBV7-2, the J gene TRBJ2-3; TRBD2 matches 9 bases. This CDR3 contains 16 residues. The V gene's germline CDR1 is SGHTA and CDR2 FQGNSA. V was pared by 0 bases and J by 5 bases, with 6 bases of the junction left unmatched. The full variable domain, rest sourced from reference TRBV7-2 and TRBJ2-3, is GAGVSQSPSNKVTEKGKDVELRCDPISGHTALYWYRQSLGQGLEFLIYFQGNSAPDKSGLPSDRFSAERTGGSVSTLTIQRTQQEDSAVYLCASSLAGRGGLDTQYFGPGTRLTVL.

V is TRBV5-1 and J is TRBJ2-7; TRBD1 agrees at 9 bases. Germline CDR1 and CDR2: SGHRS and YFSETQ. The length of the CDR3 is 14 residues. The V and J ends lost 4 bases and 7 bases, in that order; junction bases with no gene match: 9. The CDR3 reads CASSPGDREEEQYF. CDR3 sequence (DNA): TGCGCCAGCAGCCCGGGGGACAGGGAGGAGGAGCAGTACTTC.